This T cell receptor beta chain was found in a study of breast tumors, draining lymph nodes, adjacent tissues. General observations from the study: Tumor repertoires ranked between lymph nodes and nontumor tissue in diversity, with V and J gene preferences. That most tumor T cells come from lymph nodes remained unproven. Tumor and nontumor repertoires were significantly more similar in luminal-like than in basal-like breast cancer. Findings are consistent with lymph node origin and intratumoral expansion of most tumor T cells.

A note on this clonotype: What it recognizes is unknown.

One entry per CDR3 protein, called by TCRdb with MiXCR from the multiplex PCR reads. Of 15,000 to 16,000 distinct CDR3 sequences listed, less than 65% are singletons. Germline assignment: CDR1 SGHKS and CDR2 YYEKEE (reference sequence). Trimming took 6 bases from V and 2 from J; bases not matched to a gene: 5. The length of the CDR3 is 15 residues. Source material: tumor-adjacent breast tissue. This TCR derives from a female donor with breast cancer. Some clones in this sample may be carry-over from other donors' samples. The chain has TRBV5-5 and TRBJ2-3; the match to TRBD2 covers 11 bases. As DNA, the CDR3 is TGTGCCAGCAACGTAGCGGGAGGGGTCACAGATACGCAGTATTTT. It is translated as CASNVAGGVTDTQYF.